This TCR beta chain was documented in a study of blood T cell repertoires in COVID-19. This clone is a singleton in its sample. At one end the junction does not follow the germline gene, possibly because of a read error. Germline CDR1 reads LGHNA; CDR2 reads YSLEER. The CDR3 runs 13 residues. Repertoires were generated with immunoSEQ multiplex PCR, while TCRdb's copy carries only in-frame clones and drops some. The table lists roughly 260,000 clones, around 90% of them singletons, with around 6% in the top ten. Sample: PBMCs or T cells enriched from blood (not recorded which). This chain links TRBV4-3 with TRBJ1-2; 8 positions match TRBD1. The source of this sequence is a woman aged 30 to 39 with acute COVID-19. As DNA, the CDR3 is TGCGCCAGCAGCCTCCGGGACAGGAGCGTTCTAGCCTTC. It codes for CASSLRDRSVLAF.